This T cell receptor beta chain was obtained from a study of OX40 agonist ivuxolimab in advanced cancers. Study-wide context: The study gave patients intravenous ivuxolimab at 0.01 to 10 mg/kg every 2 weeks. From roughly 23 to 85 years was the age range, with a mean of about 54 years, and roughly 83% were male.

Measured with immunoSEQ multiplex PCR; TCRdb has only the in-frame clones, and not every one. The sample yields 55,000 to 80,000 clones, approximately 84% seen once. Overall study results and limits: In general, CD8+ T cells held more expanded clones than CD4+ did, on average.

V gave up 0 bases and J gave up 0 bases; unmatched junction bases: 11. This CDR3 region has 19 residues. From germline, CDR1 is LGHNA and CDR2 YSLEER. Concerning this clone itself: Its cognate antigen is unknown.

This chain joins TRBV4-3 and TRBJ2-3, with 8 bases fitting TRBD1. The sequence derives from an adult with an advanced solid tumor such as melanoma, head and neck, liver or kidney cancer. The sample here was CD4+ or CD8+ T cells sorted from blood, taken in a trial of the OX40 agonist ivuxolimab. CDR3 bases: TGCGCCAGCAGCCAAGATCCGCAGGGGGCCTTTTCCAGCACAGATACGCAGTATTTT. This encodes CASSQDPQGAFSSTDTQYF.